Following are 28 T cell receptor beta chains from one sample sequenced in a study of blood T cells in healthy people across ages (dated by TCRdb to the mid-2010s). The library came from 5' RACE. These reads were obtained on an Illumina HiSeq 2500. The second PCR ran for about 6 to 11 cycles and used a J-beta primer mix along with a sample-barcoded 5' primer. Clones were called with MiXCR by TCRdb after fastp trimmed the public reads at Q25, and only in-frame beta chains were retained. Each CDR3 protein appears once, grouped with its most common genes and DNA. This sample is represented by around 1,500,000 distinct CDR3 sequences; 42% of them were singletons. 6.5% to 10% of the sample lies in the top ten. The sequenced sample consisted of blood. The receptors here all came from a woman between 18 and 30 years old in good health.

Concerning this clonotype: Germline is not matched at one junction end, which may reflect a read error. The genes are TRBV27 and TRBJ2-1; the D is unclear. Germline CDR1 is MNHEY and CDR2 is SMNVEV (reference sequence). This CDR3 is built from 13 residues. CDR3 protein: CACSLRQPNEQFF. CDR3 sequence (DNA): TGTGCCTGCAGTTTACGGCAGCCCAATGAGCAGTTCTTC.

This clonotype showed up just a few times. The rearrangement uses TRBV2 and TRBJ2-5; 10 bases match TRBD1. V was pared by 5 bases and J by 11 bases, with 5 bases of the junction left unmatched. This CDR3 has 12 residues. CDR1 SNHLY and CDR2 FYNNEI come from the germline V gene. CDR3: CASSSGTGEQYF. The DNA for the CDR3 is TGTGCCAGCAGTTCCGGGACAGGGGAGCAGTACTTC.

The chain employs TRBV28 and TRBJ2-2; 9 positions agree with TRBD1. V dropped 3 bases and J dropped 6; count of bases not matched to a gene: 5. Looked up from germline, CDR1 is MDHEN and CDR2 is SYDVKM. This CDR3 has 15 residues. CDR3 sequence (DNA): TGTGCCAGCAGTTTTGGGGACAGGGAGCCCGGGGAGCTGTTTTTT. Its protein is CASSFGDREPGELFF.

The chain employs TRBV4-1 and TRBJ2-7; D remains ambiguous. Trimming took 0 bases from V and 2 from J, leaving 8 bases between them. From germline, CDR1 is MGHRA and CDR2 YSYEKL. The CDR3 consists of 14 residues. CDR3: CASSQDAPTYEQYF. As DNA, the CDR3 is TGCGCCAGCAGCCAAGATGCACCGACCTACGAGCAGTACTTC.

This sequence joins TRBV12-3 or TRBV12-4 and TRBJ1-2, with D possibly being TRBD1 (6 bases). The CDR3 is made up of 12 amino acids. Between the trimmed V and J ends, which lost 5 bases and 8 bases, there was a span of 12 bases. In nucleotides, the CDR3 is TGTGCCAGCAGTCCAGGGGTGCGAGGCTACACCTTC. Translating gives CASSPGVRGYTF.

The V and J genes are TRBV27 and TRBJ2-5; D is unclear. Germline V gene sequence: CDR1 MNHEY, CDR2 SMNVEV (reference sequence). This CDR3 region has 13 residues. With 6 bases removed from V and 5 bases from J, the gap between germline ends came to 13 bases. The CDR3 reads CASSSRATETQYF. CDR3 bases: TGTGCCAGCAGCAGCCGGGCTACGGAGACCCAGTACTTC.

In DNA form, the CDR3 reads TGTGCCACCAAGCCAGGAGAGCCCCAGCATTTT. Amino acid sequence: CATKPGEPQHF. The genes are TRBV7-9 and TRBJ1-5; the D is unclear. CDR3 length equals 11 residues. Germline V gives CDR1 SEHNR, CDR2 FQNEAQ (reference sequence). Between the trimmed V and J ends, which lost 10 bases and 8 bases, there was a span of 12 bases.

The V and J genes are TRBV6-6 and TRBJ2-7; 11 bases are shared with TRBD2. J gave up 3 bases and V 3 bases, and 10 bases lay outside the gene matches. Looked up from germline, CDR1 is MNHNY and CDR2 is SVGAGI (reference sequence). This CDR3 spans 17 amino acids. CDR3 amino acids: CASSYVTSGKGVYEQYF. CDR3 bases: TGTGCCAGCAGTTATGTGACTAGCGGGAAAGGGGTCTACGAGCAGTACTTC.

This clonotype was detected ten times or more. CDR3 residues: CASSPGSNLYEQYF. CDR3 nucleotides: TGCGCCAGCAGCCCGGGATCCAACCTCTACGAGCAGTACTTC. The rearrangement joins TRBV4-1 to TRBJ2-7; possible D gene TRBD2, 5 bases. Trimming shortened V by 4 bases and J by 3 bases, and 13 bases separated the two germline ends. CDR1 is MGHRA, CDR2 YSYEKL, per germline. The CDR3 loop spans 14 amino acids.

The V call is TRBV6-4, the J call TRBJ2-3; 11 bases fit TRBD2. V gave up 3 bases and J gave up 8 bases; unmatched junction bases: 4. Germline-derived CDR1 and CDR2 are MRHNA and SNTAGT. The CDR3 has 14 residues. In DNA, the CDR3 is TGTGCCAGCAGTGAACTAGCGGGAGCGGCTACGCAGTATTTT. Translation gives CASSELAGAATQYF.

The CDR3: CSVEDATSGNPGPDEQFF. In nucleotides, the CDR3 is TGCAGCGTTGAAGATGCCACTAGCGGAAACCCAGGGCCGGATGAGCAGTTCTTC. This chain links TRBV29-1 with TRBJ2-1; 8 bases match TRBD2. The CDR3 has 18 residues. J lost 8 bases, V lost 0 bases, and 18 bases had no gene match. Germline V gene data show CDR1 as SQVTM and CDR2 as ANQGSEA.

This rearrangement joins TRBV4-1 to TRBJ1-6; tentative D call: TRBD1 (6 bases). CDR1 is MGHRA and CDR2 is YSYEKL in the germline V gene. This CDR3 has 18 residues. V lost 1 base and J 10 bases, leaving 23 bases between the germline ends. CDR3 sequence: CASSQVSGLTGPGSPLHF. As DNA, the CDR3 is TGCGCCAGCAGCCAAGTTTCTGGGCTGACAGGCCCCGGGTCACCCCTCCACTTT.

V and J are TRBV12-3 or TRBV12-4 and TRBJ2-7; 7 bases agree with TRBD1. The V segment lost 6 bases and the J segment 6 bases; nucleotides outside the gene matches: 8. The CDR3 length is 13 residues. In DNA form, the CDR3 reads TGTGCCAGCAGCTGGACAGGTCCCAGCGAGCAGTACTTC. Protein product: CASSWTGPSEQYF.

The CDR3 reads CASSGNSGTSGGASETQYF. The CDR3 nucleotides are TGTGCCAGCAGCGGTAACTCCGGGACTAGCGGGGGGGCTTCAGAGACCCAGTACTTC. The rearrangement uses TRBV11-2 and TRBJ2-5; the match to TRBD2 covers 16 bases. Trimming removed 5 bases from V and 4 bases from J; junction bases left unmatched: 13. The length of the CDR3 is 19 residues. The V gene's germline CDR1 is SGHAT and CDR2 FQNNGV. Variable domain in full (rest from reference TRBV11-2 and TRBJ2-5): EAGVAQSPRYKIIEKRQSVAFWCNPISGHATLYWYQQILGQGPKLLIQFQNNGVVDDSQLPKDRFSAERLKGVDSTLKIQPAKLEDSAVYLCASSGNSGTSGGASETQYFGPGTRLLVL.

The chain has TRBV20-1 and TRBJ1-4; unclear D gene. CDR1 and CDR2 (germline): DFQATT, SNEGSKA (reference sequence). The CDR3 extends over 15 amino acids. V lost 3 bases, J lost 4 bases, and 15 bases lay in between. Written as DNA, the CDR3 is TGCAGTGCTAGTACCGCGGCAGGCATTAATGAAAAACTGTTTTTT. Protein sequence: CSASTAAGINEKLFF.

The gene calls are TRBV3-1 and TRBJ2-2, with unresolved D. CDR1 is LGHDT, CDR2 YNNKEL, per germline (reference sequence). The CDR3 contains 13 residues. V dropped 4 bases and J dropped 10 bases, with 13 bases sitting between them. Written as DNA, the CDR3 is TGTGCCAGCAGCCGTAATAGTCCAGAGGAGCTGTTTTTT. Translated, it gives CASSRNSPEELFF.

Worth noting for this clonotype: One junction end does not reproduce the germline sequence, and a read error may be involved. The V gene is TRBV6-5, the J gene TRBJ1-6; 8 bases fit TRBD1. This CDR3 has 15 amino acids. CDR1 and CDR2 (germline): MNHEY, SVGAGI. The CDR3 reads CASSDRGERNSPPHF. DNA of the CDR3: TGTGCCAGCAGCGACAGGGGAGAAAGGAATTCACCCCCCCACTTT.

This clonotype was seen only a few times. V usage is TRBV7-8 and J usage is TRBJ2-7; no firm D call. This CDR3 region has 15 residues. Germline V gene data show CDR1 as SGHVS and CDR2 as FQNEAQ. V was shortened by 2 bases and J by 2 bases, with 13 bases between the two germline ends. CDR3 sequence reads: CASSLYGSLAYEQYF. DNA for the CDR3: TGTGCCAGCAGCTTATATGGTAGCTTGGCCTACGAGCAGTACTTC.

This clonotype has a single count. The chain has TRBV27 and TRBJ2-2, with 14 bases fitting TRBD2. In germline, CDR1 is MNHEY, CDR2 SMNVEV (reference sequence). After removal of 6 bases from V and 7 bases from J, the junction contained 10 bases not matched to a gene. CDR3 size: 17 residues. CDR3 nucleotides: TGTGCCAGCAGAGCCTACGGGACTAGCGGGAGTAACGGGGAGCTGTTTTTT. This translates into CASRAYGTSGSNGELFF.

This sequence joins TRBV20-1 and TRBJ2-3, with D perhaps matching TRBD2 (6 bases). Deletions cut 4 bases from V and 1 base from J, with 12 bases between. Germline V gives CDR1 DFQATT, CDR2 SNEGSKA (reference sequence). This CDR3 spans 14 amino acids. The CDR3 loop is CSAIGGNGTDTQYF. The DNA for the CDR3 is TGCAGTGCTATAGGCGGGAATGGCACAGATACGCAGTATTTT.

This clonotype turned up a few times. The chain has TRBV5-1 and TRBJ1-4; tentatively, D is TRBD1 (6 bases). Germline V lookup: CDR1 SGHRS, CDR2 YFSETQ. The CDR3 consists of 15 residues. Trimming removed 0 bases from V and 8 bases from J, with 14 bases in between. CDR3 protein: CASSLEPGDEEKLFF. For the CDR3, the DNA is TGCGCCAGCAGCTTGGAACCAGGGGATGAAGAAAAACTGTTTTTT.

There are a few counts of this clonotype. This sequence joins TRBV29-1 and TRBJ2-3; D is possibly TRBD1 or TRBD2 (5 bases each). Trimming cost V 3 bases and J 0 bases, with 13 bases left between them. The CDR3 totals 15 residues. Germline V CDR1 and CDR2: SQVTM, ANQGSEA. CDR3 nucleotides: TGCAGCGTTGAGGGGGACGGATCTAGCACAGATACGCAGTATTTT. This translates into CSVEGDGSSTDTQYF.

The chain uses TRBV6-5 and TRBJ2-5, with 10 bases fitting TRBD2. The CDR3 has 15 residues. CDR1 MNHEY and CDR2 SVGAGI come from the germline V gene. J was trimmed by 3 bases and V by 7 bases; bases with no gene match: 8. CDR3 amino acids: CASKFGLAGEETQYF. CDR3 nucleotide sequence: TGTGCCAGCAAATTTGGGCTAGCGGGAGAAGAGACCCAGTACTTC.

A few counts support this clonotype. The chain uses TRBV4-1 and TRBJ2-1, with unresolved D. Between the trimmed V and J ends, which lost 1 base and 2 bases, there was a span of 12 bases. This CDR3 contains 16 residues. Germline CDR1 is MGHRA and CDR2 is YSYEKL. The chain's CDR3 is CASSQAPVGTYNEQFF. In nucleotides, the CDR3 is TGCGCCAGCAGCCAAGCCCCCGTGGGAACCTACAATGAGCAGTTCTTC.

This chain uses TRBV4-2 with TRBJ2-3, with TRBD2 matching 7 bases. With 1 base clipped from V and 5 bases from J, the junction kept 9 bases outside the gene matches. The germline V gene encodes CDR1 LGHNA and CDR2 YNFKEQ. The CDR3 spans 16 residues. CDR3 sequence reads: CASSQGAASGGDTQYF. Written as DNA, the CDR3 is TGTGCCAGCAGCCAAGGGGCGGCTAGCGGAGGAGATACGCAGTATTTT.

J is TRBJ2-4 and V is TRBV5-6; 7 bases align to TRBD2. The J call may be wrong; the DNA end is better matched by TRBJ2-5. This CDR3 has 15 residues. CDR1 is SGHDT, CDR2 YYEEEE, per germline. The CDR3 DNA reads TGTGCCAGCAGCTTGGCGCCTAGCGGACAAGAGACCCAGTACTTC. Its protein product is CASSLAPSGQETQYF.

The chain has TRBV9 and TRBJ2-4, with 12 bases identical to TRBD1. V lost 3 bases, J lost 3 bases, and 4 bases stayed unmatched. Germline V gene data show CDR1 as SGDLS and CDR2 as YYNGEE. This CDR3 is built from 16 residues. CDR3 loop: CASSAGTGGDKNIQYF. CDR3 nucleotides: TGTGCCAGCAGCGCCGGGACAGGGGGCGACAAAAACATTCAGTACTTC. The whole variable domain, remainder taken from reference TRBV9 and TRBJ2-4, is DSGVTQTPKHLITATGQRVTLRCSPRSGDLSVYWYQQSLDQGLQFLIQYYNGEERAKGNILERFSAQQFPDLHSELNLSSLELGDSALYFCASSAGTGGDKNIQYFGAGTRLSVL.

The chain joins TRBV4-2 to TRBJ2-4; unclear D gene. The J call may be in error: the DNA end matches TRBJ2-7 better. The CDR3 is 15 amino acids. Germline V gives CDR1 LGHNA, CDR2 YNFKEQ. The CDR3 DNA reads TGTGCCAGCAGCCAATCTGCGGTCGACCTCTACGAGCAGTACTTC. This translates into CASSQSAVDLYEQYF.